The TCR beta chain described here comes from a study of T cells in localized non-small cell lung cancer (dated by TCRdb to about 2020). Context from the whole study: Comparing tumors with uninvolved tumor-adjacent lungs, the study looked at the T cell repertoires of 200 to 250 patients with early-stage NSCLC. The cohort consisted of 236 treatment-naive NSCLC patients whose localized lung tumors had been resected. The mean age of the NSCLC patients was approximately 71 years, with 120 to 150 men and around 100 women.

General study outcomes and caveats: Because multi-region sequencing of the tumors was not done, intratumor heterogeneity could not be ruled out. Longer overall survival was associated with higher blood T cell density, whereas shorter survival was associated with higher adjacent-lung clonality. A median of around 60 of the top 100 tumor clones turned up in the paired uninvolved adjacent lung, and roughly 28 of those clones also ranked among the top 100 of that same adjacent lung. Uninvolved tumor-adjacent lung showed the highest T cell clonality, higher than tumor, which suggests more focused antigenic responses in the uninvolved tumor-adjacent lung. Because the study design was exploratory, TCR variables were selected using unadjusted p-values without false-discovery rate correction.

At diagnosis, peripheral blood, uninvolved tumor-adjacent lung and tumor were collected and stored as a combination of fresh-frozen and FFPE material. For TCR repertoire profiling, blood samples were analyzed as peripheral blood mononuclear cells. Its CDR3 holds 14 amino acids, cysteine through phenylalanine. The DNA shown is the 42-base CDR3, in frame from base 1. Taken from the germline V gene, the CDR1 and CDR2 loops are MNHNS and SASEGT. The germline V end is reduced by 0 bases and the J end by 7 bases; junction bases left unmatched: 0. TCR beta CDR3 regions were sequenced from DNA using the immunoSEQ Assay. Under the source paper's analysis protocol: T cell density was computed as TCR beta template counts normalized to usable DNA estimated by amplifying housekeeping genes. Using the preseqR package, richness was estimated by extrapolating to 120,000 templates for tissue samples and 400,000 templates for PBMC samples. Clonality was taken to be one minus Pielou's evenness. To identify tissue-enriched TCRs, differential abundance testing was run on productive amino-acid clonotypes with a minimum total count of 5 and an alpha of 0.1. The Jaccard Index and the Morisita Overlap Index were used to measure repertoire overlap between compartments. GLIPH grouped TCR beta CDR3s together with public tetramer-defined viral CDR3s, and a viral motif had to include at least three viral sequences and also show V-gene enrichment. Here the immuneACCESS table is served through TCRdb, limited to in-frame sequences with V and J called. Missing clones are a known gap in these copies; in checked studies unresolved V genes cover under half, and the rest lacks a known reason. The V and J calls and clone size are taken from that table; D and trimming were inferred from the DNA. The sample has 8,500 to 10,000 clones on record, 90% of them singletons. The top ten clones comprise around a sixth of the sample.

Concerning this clone itself: The antigen it recognizes is unknown. No much larger clone exists at a distance of one base, and base qualities are not known.

The specimen was peripheral blood, collected before any cancer treatment. The rearrangement combines TRBV6-1 with TRBJ2-5; 12 bases in the junction line up with TRBD2. The receptor's source is a male donor at least 60 years old with stage III squamous cell lung carcinoma. The DNA is as follows: TGTGCCAGCAGTGAAGCACTAGCGGGGGGGACCCAGTACTTC. It translates as CASSEALAGGTQYF.